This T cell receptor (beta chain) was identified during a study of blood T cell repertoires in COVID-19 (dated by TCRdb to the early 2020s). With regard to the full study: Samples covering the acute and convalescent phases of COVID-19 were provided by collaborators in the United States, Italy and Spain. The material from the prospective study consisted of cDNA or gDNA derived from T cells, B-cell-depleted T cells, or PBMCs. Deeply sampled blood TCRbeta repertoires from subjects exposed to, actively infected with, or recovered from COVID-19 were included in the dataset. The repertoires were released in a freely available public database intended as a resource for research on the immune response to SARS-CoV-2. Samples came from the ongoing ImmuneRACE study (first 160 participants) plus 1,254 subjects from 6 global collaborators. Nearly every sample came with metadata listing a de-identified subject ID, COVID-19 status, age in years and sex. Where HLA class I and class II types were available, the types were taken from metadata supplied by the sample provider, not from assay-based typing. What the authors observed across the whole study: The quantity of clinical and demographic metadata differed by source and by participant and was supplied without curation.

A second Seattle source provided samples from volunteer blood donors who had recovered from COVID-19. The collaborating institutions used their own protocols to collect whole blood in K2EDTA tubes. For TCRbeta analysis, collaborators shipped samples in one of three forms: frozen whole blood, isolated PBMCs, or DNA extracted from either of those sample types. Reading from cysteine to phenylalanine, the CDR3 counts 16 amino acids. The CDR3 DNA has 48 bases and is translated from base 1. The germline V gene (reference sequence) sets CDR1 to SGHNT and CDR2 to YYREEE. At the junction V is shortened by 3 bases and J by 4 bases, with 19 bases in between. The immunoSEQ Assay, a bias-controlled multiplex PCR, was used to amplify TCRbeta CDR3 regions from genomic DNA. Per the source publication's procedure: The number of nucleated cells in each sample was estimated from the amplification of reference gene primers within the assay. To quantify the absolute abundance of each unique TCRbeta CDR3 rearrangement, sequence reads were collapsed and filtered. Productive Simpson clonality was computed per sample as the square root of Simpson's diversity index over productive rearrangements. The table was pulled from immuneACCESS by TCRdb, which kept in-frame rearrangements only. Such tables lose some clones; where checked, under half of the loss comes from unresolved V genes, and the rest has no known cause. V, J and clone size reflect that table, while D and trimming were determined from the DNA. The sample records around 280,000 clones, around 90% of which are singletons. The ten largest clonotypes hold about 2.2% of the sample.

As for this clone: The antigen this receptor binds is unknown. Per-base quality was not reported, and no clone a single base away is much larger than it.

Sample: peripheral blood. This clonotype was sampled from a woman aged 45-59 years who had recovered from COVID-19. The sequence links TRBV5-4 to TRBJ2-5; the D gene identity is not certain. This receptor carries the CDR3 CASSSARVGSTETQYF. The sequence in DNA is TGTGCCAGCAGCTCGGCCCGGGTGGGTAGCACAGAGACCCAGTACTTC.